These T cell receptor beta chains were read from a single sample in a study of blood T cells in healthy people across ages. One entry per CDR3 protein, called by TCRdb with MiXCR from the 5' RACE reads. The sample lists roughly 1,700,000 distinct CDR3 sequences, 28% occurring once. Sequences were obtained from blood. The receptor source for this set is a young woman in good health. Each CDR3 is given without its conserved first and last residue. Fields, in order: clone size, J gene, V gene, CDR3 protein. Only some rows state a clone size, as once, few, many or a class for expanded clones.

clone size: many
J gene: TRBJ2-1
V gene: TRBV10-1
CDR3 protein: ASSEREYNEQF

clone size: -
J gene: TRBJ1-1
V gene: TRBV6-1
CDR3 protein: AIRGRNTEAF

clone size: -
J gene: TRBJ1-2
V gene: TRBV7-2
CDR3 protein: ASSLVSGADYGYT

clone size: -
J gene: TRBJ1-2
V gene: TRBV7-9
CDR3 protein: ASSPSEGYT

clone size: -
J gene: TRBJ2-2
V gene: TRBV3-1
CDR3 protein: VSNTRPAAGELF

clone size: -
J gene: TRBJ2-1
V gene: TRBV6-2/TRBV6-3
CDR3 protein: ASSYPGTSASSRIEQF

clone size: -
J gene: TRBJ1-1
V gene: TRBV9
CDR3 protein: ASSPETAWGTEAF

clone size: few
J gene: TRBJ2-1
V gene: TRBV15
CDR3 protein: ATSRDKAGNEQF

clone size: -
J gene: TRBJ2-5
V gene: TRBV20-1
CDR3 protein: SAREPTSGGETQY

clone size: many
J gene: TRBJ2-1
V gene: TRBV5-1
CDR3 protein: ASSGGRNLNEQF

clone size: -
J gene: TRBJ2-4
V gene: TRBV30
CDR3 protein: AWSRVYAKNIQY

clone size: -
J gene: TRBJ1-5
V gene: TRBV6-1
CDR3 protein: ASSGPVGVANQPQH

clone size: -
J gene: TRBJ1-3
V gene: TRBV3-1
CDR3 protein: ASSGAPGNTIY

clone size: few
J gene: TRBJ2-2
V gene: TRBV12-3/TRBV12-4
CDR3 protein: ASSQQANTGELF

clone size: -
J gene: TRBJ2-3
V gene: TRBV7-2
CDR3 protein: ASSMNLPDTQY

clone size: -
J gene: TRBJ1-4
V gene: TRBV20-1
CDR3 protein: SASNSRWLNEKLF

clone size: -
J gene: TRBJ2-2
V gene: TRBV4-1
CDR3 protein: TSSQGFGASGTGELF

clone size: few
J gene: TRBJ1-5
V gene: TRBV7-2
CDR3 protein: ASSSTGVGGQPQH

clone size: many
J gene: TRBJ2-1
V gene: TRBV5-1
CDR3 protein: ASSLEQGRLNNEQF

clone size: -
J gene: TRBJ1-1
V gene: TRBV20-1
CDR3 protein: SARTQGDTEAF

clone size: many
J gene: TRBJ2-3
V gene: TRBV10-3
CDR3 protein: AISRGVEDTQY

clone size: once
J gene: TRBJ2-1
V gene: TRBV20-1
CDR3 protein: SASGRGAYNEQF

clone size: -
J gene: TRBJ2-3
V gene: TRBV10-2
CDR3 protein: ASTQTSTDTQY

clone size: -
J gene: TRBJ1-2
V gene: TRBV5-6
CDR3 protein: ASSGLGQDGYT

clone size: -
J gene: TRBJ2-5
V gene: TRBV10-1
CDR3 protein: ASSEGASGSQETQY

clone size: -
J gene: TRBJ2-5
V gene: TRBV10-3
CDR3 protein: AIRRGGGADEQY

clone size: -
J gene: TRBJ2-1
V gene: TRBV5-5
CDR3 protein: ASSLTSGAPGEQF

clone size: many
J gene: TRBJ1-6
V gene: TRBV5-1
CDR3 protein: ASSLETGGSPLH

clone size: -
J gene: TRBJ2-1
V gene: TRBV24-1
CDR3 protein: ATSALAGNRHEQF

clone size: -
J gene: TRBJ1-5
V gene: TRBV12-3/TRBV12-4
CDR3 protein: ASSRSPGSGNQPQH

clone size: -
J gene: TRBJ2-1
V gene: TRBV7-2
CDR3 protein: ASSLLAPKSNEQF

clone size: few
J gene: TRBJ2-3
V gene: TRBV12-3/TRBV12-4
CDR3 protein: ASSIRGGLSDTQY

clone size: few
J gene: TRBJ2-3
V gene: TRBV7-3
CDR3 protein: ASSAQGLLNTQY

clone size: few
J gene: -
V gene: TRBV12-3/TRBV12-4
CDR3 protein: ASSLIRTSYNEQY

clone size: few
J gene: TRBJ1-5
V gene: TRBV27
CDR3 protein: ASSFSLTGNQPQH

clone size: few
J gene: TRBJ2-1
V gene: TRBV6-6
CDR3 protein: ASSYEAGSYNEQF

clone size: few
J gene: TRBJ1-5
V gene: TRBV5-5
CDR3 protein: ASSLLGQGLINQPQH

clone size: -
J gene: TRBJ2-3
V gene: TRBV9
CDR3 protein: ASHRGDADTQY

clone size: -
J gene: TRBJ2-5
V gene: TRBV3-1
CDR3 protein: ASSQFQETQY

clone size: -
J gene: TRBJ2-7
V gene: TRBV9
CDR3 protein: ASSVGADSASSYEQY

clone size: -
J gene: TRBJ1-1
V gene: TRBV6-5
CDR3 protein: ASIGTGEAF

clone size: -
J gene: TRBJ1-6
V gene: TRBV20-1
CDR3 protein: SATGTLDSPLH

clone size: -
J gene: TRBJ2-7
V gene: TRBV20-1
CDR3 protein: SARSKDGFEQY